These 10 T cell receptor beta chains originate from one sample sequenced in a study of blood T cells in healthy people across ages. Primers used in a second PCR of about 7 to 11 cycles were a sample-barcoded 5' primer and a J-beta primer mix. TCRdb called the 5' RACE reads again in MiXCR, with one record for every CDR3 protein. The sample lists 600,000 or so distinct CDR3 sequences, roughly 20% occurring once. The sample taken for sequencing was blood. Every receptor here comes from a man aged 65 to 79 in good health.

V and J are TRBV6-2 or TRBV6-3 and TRBJ2-5; D is uncertain. CDR1 and CDR2 (germline): MNHEY, SVGEGT. The CDR3 runs 15 residues. V lost 4 bases to trimming and J lost 1 base, with 13 bases between them. CDR3 nucleotide sequence: TGTGCCAGCAGTTCCCCCCTCGCGTTCCAAGAGACCCAGTACTTC. Translated, it gives CASSSPLAFQETQYF.

This clonotype showed up just a few times. The V gene is TRBV5-1, the J gene TRBJ2-2; 14 nucleotides line up with TRBD2. V lost 3 bases, J lost 7 bases, and 5 bases stayed unmatched. This CDR3 spans 16 amino acids. Germline V gene data show CDR1 as SGHRS and CDR2 as YFSETQ. This chain's CDR3 is CASSSGTSGSVGELFF. The CDR3 coding sequence is TGCGCCAGCAGCTCCGGGACTAGCGGGAGTGTCGGGGAGCTGTTTTTT. Full variable domain (remainder filled in from reference TRBV5-1 and TRBJ2-2): KAGVTQTPRYLIKTRGQQVTLSCSPISGHRSVSWYQQTPGQGLQFLFEYFSETQRNKGNFPGRFSGRQFSNSRSEMNVSTLELGDSALYLCASSSGTSGSVGELFFGEGSRLTVL.

This clonotype was detected a few times. This chain links TRBV5-6 with TRBJ2-7; D is undetermined. CDR3 length: 13 amino acids. The V gene lost 4 bases and the J gene lost 4 bases, with 12 bases spanning the gap. CDR1 SGHDT and CDR2 YYEEEE come from the germline V gene. The CDR3: CASSDPTAYEQYF. CDR3 bases: TGTGCCAGCAGCGATCCAACCGCGTACGAGCAGTACTTC.

This clonotype was picked up a small number of times. The chain has TRBV15 and TRBJ2-5; 7 bases match TRBD1. This CDR3 spans 14 amino acids. CDR1 LNHNV and CDR2 YYDKDF come from the germline V gene (reference sequence). Trimming cost V 1 base and J 5 bases; bases outside gene matches: 4. The CDR3 reads CATSRAGTEETQYF. The CDR3 DNA is TGTGCCACCAGCAGAGCCGGGACAGAGGAGACCCAGTACTTC.

The chain joins TRBV28 to TRBJ2-7; 8 positions match TRBD2. CDR1 is MDHEN, CDR2 SYDVKM, per germline. This CDR3 comprises 15 residues. Unmatched junction bases numbered 7, after V lost 3 bases and J lost 3 bases. CDR3 nucleotide sequence: TGTGCCAGCAGTTTGCAACCCACTAGCGGCTACGAGCAGTACTTC. Translated, it gives CASSLQPTSGYEQYF.

On this clonotype itself: A read error may produce the germline difference seen at one junction end. V and J are TRBV6-5 and TRBJ2-2, with D possibly called TRBD1 or TRBD2 (5 bases each). Germline CDR1 is MNHEY and CDR2 is SVGAGI. This CDR3 comprises 16 residues. In nucleotides, the CDR3 is TGTGCCAGCAGTTACCAGGGTAACTCAAACACCGGGGAGCAGTTTTTT. Encoded protein: CASSYQGNSNTGEQFF.

This clonotype has a handful of counts. J is TRBJ2-1 and V is TRBV21-1; the table's D gene call, TRBD2, was not cross checked with the DNA. TRBV21-1 is termed a pseudogene. The length of the CDR3 is 16 residues. The CDR3 loop is CASSKPLAGSYNEQFF. The CDR3 DNA sequence: TGTGCCAGCAGCAAACCTTTAGCGGGCAGCTACAATGAGCAGTTCTTC.

This clonotype was recorded many times. This chain joins TRBV5-4 and TRBJ1-4; no reliable D call. The CDR3 runs 13 residues. Germline-derived CDR1 and CDR2 are SGHNT and YYREEE (reference sequence). Trimming pared 4 bases from V and 8 bases from J, leaving 12 bases between. The CDR3 nucleotides are TGTGCCAGCAGCACCTGGACTGGGGAAAAACTGTTTTTT. It specifies CASSTWTGEKLFF.

The table lists this clonotype with a few counts. The chain recombines TRBV5-1 with TRBJ2-3; D ambiguous. In germline, CDR1 is SGHRS, CDR2 YFSETQ. V was clipped by 7 bases and J by 2 bases, with 17 bases between them. The CDR3 is 15 amino acids. The CDR3 bases are TGCGCCAGCGCAGGATTGGGTCGCACCACAGATACGCAGTATTTT. Its translation: CASAGLGRTTDTQYF.

The table lists this clonotype with a few counts. One junction end does not reproduce the germline sequence, and a read error may be involved. This chain's CDR3 is CASSPTSGRGNERFF. CDR3 coding DNA: TGTGCCAGCTCACCGACTAGCGGGAGAGGTAATGAGCGGTTCTTC. The chain employs TRBV18 and TRBJ2-1; TRBD2 matches 12 bases. Per the germline V gene, CDR1 is KGHSH and CDR2 is LQKENI. CDR3 length: 15 residues.